These T cell receptor beta chains were read from a single sample in a study of blood T cell repertoires in COVID-19. The assay was immunoSEQ multiplex PCR, and TCRdb's table has in-frame clones only and misses some. This table holds 240,000 or so clones, around 89% found once. Specimen: PBMCs or T cells enriched from blood (not recorded which). The receptors shown here come from a man in his forties or fifties who had recovered from COVID-19. Both conserved end residues are part of each CDR3. A D gene is named only where the DNA matches it firmly. Not every row has a clone size; where given, it reads once, few, many or a size class.

v_gene,d_gene,j_gene,abundance,CDR3nt,CDR3aa
TRBV28,-,TRBJ1-2,-,TGTGCCAGCATACCTCCGGGACAAGGGGAGCTCGTAGGCGGCTACACCTTC,CASIPPGQGELVGGYTF
TRBV12-5,TRBD1,TRBJ1-1,once,TGTGCTAGTGGTGAACCCACAGGGGGTAAGTTGAACACTGAAGCTTTCTTT,CASGEPTGGKLNTEAFF
TRBV12-3/TRBV12-4,-,TRBJ2-1,-,TGTGCCAGCACGTTCGGGAGTTTAAATGAGCAGTTCTTC,CASTFGSLNEQFF
TRBV6-5,TRBD1,TRBJ1-1,-,TGTGCCAGCAGTCAACAGGGGCGGACTGAAGCTTTCTTT,CASSQQGRTEAFF
TRBV19,-,TRBJ2-1,-,TGTGCCAGTAGTATGGGAGGCCTTGAGCAGTTCTTC,CASSMGGLEQFF
TRBV5-8,TRBD1,TRBJ2-2,-,TGTGCCAGCAGCCAGGGGACAGCGTCGAACACCGGGGAGCTGTTTTTT,CASSQGTASNTGELFF
TRBV5-1,-,TRBJ1-6,-,TGCGCCAGCAGCTTGGTACCAGGGGCGGATAATTCACCCCTCCACTTT,CASSLVPGADNSPLHF
TRBV5-6,-,TRBJ2-5,-,TGTGCCAGCAGCCTCCCGGGAGATAAAGAGACCCAGTACTTC,CASSLPGDKETQYF
TRBV19,TRBD1,TRBJ1-4,-,TGTGCCAGTAGACTACGTGGGACAGCAACTAATGAAAAACTGTTTTTT,CASRLRGTATNEKLFF
TRBV5-6,TRBD2,TRBJ2-7,-,TGTGCCAGCAGCTTCGGACTAGCGGGAGGCTACGAGCAGTACTTC,CASSFGLAGGYEQYF